This T cell receptor (beta chain) appears in the sequencing data of a study of blood T cell repertoires in COVID-19. Turning to the study itself: Spain, Italy and the United States supplied samples that represented acute and convalescent COVID-19. From T cells, B-cell-depleted T cells, or PBMCs came the material, which was cDNA or gDNA.

The V gene lost 0 bases and the J gene lost 0 bases, with 9 bases spanning the gap. This CDR3 has 16 amino acids. Germline V gene lookup returns CDR1 LNHNV and CDR2 YYDKDF (reference sequence). Libraries were prepared by immunoSEQ multiplex PCR; TCRdb keeps only in-frame clonotypes and omits some of them. Of over 150,000 clones in the sample, around 84% were seen once. V and J are TRBV15 and TRBJ1-3, with D uncertain. This TCR derives from a man aged 50 to 60 with active or convalescent COVID-19. Sequencing was performed on peripheral blood. CDR3 DNA: TGTGCCACCAGCAGAGAACCATGGGCCTCTGGAAACACCATATATTTT. Protein: CATSREPWASGNTIYF.